The next 16 T cell receptor beta chains were all read from a single sample in a study of cytomegalovirus exposure and HLA in healthy donors. A multiplex PCR was run with 60 Vbeta primers and 13 Jbeta primers. Assay: immunoSEQ multiplex PCR; the TCRdb copy retains only in-frame clones and omits some. Reported are 93,000 or so clones; the ten largest clones contain 3% to 3.5%. Sequencing input: PBMCs. The receptors were sampled from a man between 40 and 49 years old in good health and CMV-seronegative.

With respect to this clone: Its ends do not fully match the called genes, so a read error is possible. The chain carries TRBV6-1 and TRBJ2-1; 7 bases map to TRBD1. The germline V gene has CDR1 MNHNS and CDR2 SASEGT. CDR3 length equals 13 residues. The CDR3 nucleotides are TGTGCGAGCACAGGGGTGGGACACAATGAGCAGTTCTTC. It is translated as CASTGVGHNEQFF.

The rearrangement links TRBV7-2 to TRBJ2-5, with 10 bases fitting TRBD2. This CDR3 is built from 14 residues. Germline V gene lookup returns CDR1 SGHTA and CDR2 FQGNSA. V was clipped by 5 bases and J by 7 bases; unmatched bases: 7. The chain's CDR3 is CASSPGASGGTQYF. The CDR3, as DNA: TGTGCCAGCAGCCCCGGGGCTAGCGGGGGGACCCAGTACTTC.

The J gene is TRBJ2-1, the V gene TRBV2; 12 positions agree with TRBD2. Per germline, CDR1 SNHLY and CDR2 FYNNEI. The CDR3 totals 14 residues. CDR3 amino acids: CRSETSGGGNEQFF. For the CDR3, the DNA is TGTCGAAGTGAGACTAGCGGGGGTGGTAATGAGCAGTTCTTC. Together with reference TRBV2 and TRBJ2-1, the CDR3 gives the full variable domain: EPEVTQTPSHQVTQMGQEVILRCVPISNHLYFYWYRQILGQKVEFLVSFYNNEISEKSEIFDDQFSVERPDGSNFTLKIRSTKLEDSAMYFCRSETSGGGNEQFFGPGTRLTVL.

The rearrangement links TRBV7-2 to TRBJ1-5; 7 nucleotides agree with TRBD1. CDR1 SGHTA and CDR2 FQGNSA come from the germline V gene. The CDR3 has 12 amino acids. Trimming at V came to 5 bases and at J to 11 bases, leaving 6 bases not matched to a gene. The CDR3 DNA is TGTGCCAGCAGCACTAGACAGGGTACCCAGCATTTT. It encodes CASSTRQGTQHF. The whole variable domain, filled in from reference TRBV7-2 and TRBJ1-5, reads GAGVSQSPSNKVTEKGKDVELRCDPISGHTALYWYRQSLGQGLEFLIYFQGNSAPDKSGLPSDRFSAERTGGSVSTLTIQRTQQEDSAVYLCASSTRQGTQHFGDGTRLSIL.

The gene calls are TRBV18 and TRBJ1-3; D remains unclear. This CDR3 is 12 amino acids long. From germline, CDR1 is KGHSH and CDR2 LQKENI. The ends were cut back, 3 bases at V and 4 bases at J, with 4 bases in the middle. The CDR3 region has the DNA TGTGCCAGCTCACCGGAGGGAAACACCATATATTTT. Amino acid sequence: CASSPEGNTIYF.

This chain joins TRBV21-1 and TRBJ1-4; TRBD1 reflects the table's D call only, with no check against the DNA. TRBV21-1 constitutes a pseudogene. The CDR3 is 14 amino acids. CDR3 sequence: CASASGSTNEKLFF. The CDR3 nucleotides are TGTGCCAGCGCATCAGGGTCAACTAATGAAAAACTGTTTTTT.

J is TRBJ1-5 and V is TRBV5-8; D is perhaps TRBD1 (5 bases). The CDR3 contains 19 residues. Germline V CDR1 and CDR2: SGHTS, YDEGEE. Trimming stripped 0 bases from V and 4 bases from J, with 23 bases between. CDR3 sequence reads: CASSLAQPRVGFRNQPQHF. The CDR3 bases are TGTGCCAGCAGCTTGGCCCAGCCCAGGGTAGGGTTTCGGAATCAGCCCCAGCATTTT.

The CDR3 here is CASSIGQGAGNQPQHF. The CDR3 nucleotides are TGTGCCAGTAGTATAGGACAGGGGGCCGGCAATCAGCCCCAGCATTTT. The chain joins TRBV19 to TRBJ1-5, with TRBD1 matching over 10 bases. Germline CDR1 is LNHDA and CDR2 is SQIVND (reference sequence). J gave up 2 bases and V 1 base, and 2 bases lay outside the gene matches. The length of the CDR3 is 16 residues. Filled out from reference TRBV19 and TRBJ1-5, the complete variable domain reads DGGITQSPKYLFRKEGQNVTLSCEQNLNHDAMYWYRQDPGQGLRLIYYSQIVNDFQKGDIAEGYSVSREKKESFPLTVTSAQKNPTAFYLCASSIGQGAGNQPQHFGDGTRLSIL.

The chain is built from TRBV5-4 and TRBJ2-7; D is ambiguous. Germline lookup yields CDR1 SGHNT and CDR2 YYREEE (reference sequence). Trimming took 4 bases from V and 7 from J, leaving 15 bases between them. The CDR3 sequence is 13 residues long. CDR3 DNA: TGTGCCAGCAGCCCCGCTGAAGCCCCGGAGCAGTACTTC. It encodes CASSPAEAPEQYF. Drawing the rest from reference TRBV5-4 and TRBJ2-7, the complete variable domain is ETGVTQSPTHLIKTRGQQVTLRCSSQSGHNTVSWYQQALGQGPQFIFQYYREEENGRGNFPPRFSGLQFPNYSSELNVNALELDDSALYLCASSPAEAPEQYFGPGTRLTVT.

J is TRBJ2-7 and V is TRBV5-1; TRBD2 agrees at 8 bases. The CDR3 loop spans 17 amino acids. Per the germline V gene, CDR1 is SGHRS and CDR2 is YFSETQ. V lost 0 bases, J lost 1 base, and 9 bases stayed unmatched. DNA of the CDR3: TGCGCCAGCAGCTTGGGTCCCTCCGGGGGGGCATCCTACGAGCAGTACTTC. Its translation: CASSLGPSGGASYEQYF.

The J gene is TRBJ1-2, the V gene TRBV5-4; maybe TRBD1 (5 bases). The length of the CDR3 is 16 residues. Germline CDR1 reads SGHNT; CDR2 reads YYREEE (reference sequence). V lost 3 bases and J lost 4, with 19 bases in between. DNA for the CDR3: TGTGCCAGCAGCTCCCTCACAGGAAAAGCTTCCTATGGCTACACCTTC. Its translation: CASSSLTGKASYGYTF.

CDR3 amino acids: CASSHGTISTDTQYF. The CDR3 nucleotides are TGCGCCAGCAGCCATGGCACGATAAGCACAGATACGCAGTATTTT. The rearrangement joins TRBV4-1 to TRBJ2-3; D unclear. The CDR3 has 15 amino acids. The V end lost 3 bases, the J end lost 0 bases, and 10 bases lay between the germline ends. The germline V gene has CDR1 MGHRA and CDR2 YSYEKL.

J is TRBJ2-5 and V is TRBV4-3; 8 bases agree with TRBD2. V lost 4 bases to trimming and J lost 4 bases; unmatched junction nucleotides: 11. This CDR3 spans 16 amino acids. Germline-derived CDR1 and CDR2 are LGHNA and YSLEER. CDR3 amino acids: CASSPGGSGSVETQYF. The CDR3 DNA sequence: TGCGCCAGCAGCCCCGGGGGGAGCGGGAGTGTAGAGACCCAGTACTTC.

The V and J genes are TRBV2 and TRBJ2-6, with no clear D. The V and J ends lost 6 bases and 0 bases respectively, with 9 bases between them. CDR1 SNHLY and CDR2 FYNNEI come from the germline V gene. CDR3 length: 15 amino acids. DNA of the CDR3: TGTGCCAGCAGCTCAACTCCCTCTGGGGCCAACGTCCTGACTTTC. As protein: CASSSTPSGANVLTF.

The CDR3: CASSRRGLSAEAFF. For the CDR3, the DNA is TGTGCCAGCAGCCGCAGGGGGCTCTCGGCTGAAGCTTTCTTT. The rearrangement joins TRBV7-2 to TRBJ1-1, with 8 bases fitting TRBD1. The trim removed 5 bases at V and 6 bases at J, leaving 8 bases unmatched. Germline loops: CDR1 SGHTA, CDR2 FQGNSA. This CDR3 is 14 amino acids long.

The chain combines TRBV7-2 with TRBJ2-2; the match to TRBD1 covers 8 bases. CDR3 length equals 16 residues. Germline V lookup: CDR1 SGHTA, CDR2 FQGNSA. V lost 5 bases and J lost 1; bases outside the gene matches: 6. The CDR3 sequence: CASSPGQGRNTGELFF. The CDR3 nucleotides read TGTGCCAGCAGCCCCGGACAGGGAAGGAACACCGGGGAGCTGTTTTTT.